The 21 T cell receptor beta chains in this list originate from one sample, sequenced in a study of blood T cell repertoires in COVID-19. Libraries were prepared by immunoSEQ multiplex PCR; TCRdb keeps only in-frame clonotypes and omits some of them. The sample comprises tens of thousands of clones, roughly 79% of which are singletons, and approximately 20% rests with the top ten. The sequenced sample consisted of peripheral blood. These receptor sequences come from a woman in her 70s with acute or convalescent COVID-19.

The chain couples TRBV10-3 to TRBJ1-1, with 9 bases aligning to TRBD1. Germline V gives CDR1 ENHRY, CDR2 SYGVKD. CDR3 length: 14 amino acids. Trimming cost V 11 bases and J 6 bases; bases outside gene matches: 13. CDR3: CASSSRQGVAEAFF. In nucleotides, the CDR3 is TGTGCCTCCAGCAGTCGACAGGGGGTAGCTGAAGCTTTCTTT.

The J gene is TRBJ1-3, the V gene TRBV18; D remains ambiguous. Germline V gives CDR1 KGHSH, CDR2 LQKENI. The germline V and J ends were trimmed by 0 bases and 0 bases, with 6 bases remaining between them. The length of the CDR3 is 15 residues. CDR3 DNA: TGTGCCAGCTCACCACCGGGGAGCTCTGGAAACACCATATATTTT. As protein: CASSPPGSSGNTIYF. The variable domain in full, with the rest retrieved from reference TRBV18 and TRBJ1-3, is NAGVMQNPRHLVRRRGQEARLRCSPMKGHSHVYWYRQLPEEGLKFMVYLQKENIIDESGMPKERFSAEFPKEGPSILRIQQVVRGDSAAYFCASSPPGSSGNTIYFGEGSWLTVV.

The chain employs TRBV28 and TRBJ2-7, with a weak D call TRBD2 (5 bases). The length of the CDR3 is 14 residues. The ends were cut back, 3 bases at V and 3 bases at J, with 12 bases in the middle. Germline values: CDR1 MDHEN, CDR2 SYDVKM. CDR3 amino acids: CASSFASFFYEQYF. As DNA, the CDR3 is TGTGCCAGCAGTTTTGCTAGCTTCTTCTACGAGCAGTACTTC. The whole variable domain, remainder taken from reference TRBV28 and TRBJ2-7, is DVKVTQSSRYLVKRTGEKVFLECVQDMDHENMFWYRQDPGLGLRLIYFSYDVKMKEKGDIPEGYSVSREKKERFSLILESASTNQTSMYLCASSFASFFYEQYFGPGTRLTVT.

This clone came up a few times. This chain connects TRBV1 to TRBJ2-1; no check of the table's D call, TRBD2, against the DNA was made. TRBV1 constitutes a pseudogene. This CDR3 has 15 amino acids. This chain's CDR3 is CTSSHVASSYNEQFF. The DNA of the CDR3 is TGCACCAGCAGCCACGTAGCAAGCTCCTACAATGAGCAGTTCTTC.

For this clone: The junction departs from the called germline gene at one end, perhaps through a read error. This chain joins TRBV7-7 and TRBJ1-5; a possible D gene is TRBD1 (5 bases). This CDR3 spans 15 amino acids. Germline CDR1 is SSHAT and CDR2 is FNYEAQ (reference sequence). The CDR3 protein is CTFAPCGGTNQPQHF. CDR3 bases: TGCACTTTTGCTCCTTGCGGGGGAACGAATCAGCCCCAGCATTTT.

The gene calls are TRBV4-2 and TRBJ1-2, with D possibly being TRBD1 (6 bases). From germline, CDR1 is LGHNA and CDR2 YNFKEQ. This CDR3 contains 14 residues. Trimming stripped 8 bases from V and 8 bases from J, with 21 bases between. CDR3 in DNA: TGTGCCAGCGACAATGGGCAGGGGTTGAGGGGCTACACCTTC. Translation: CASDNGQGLRGYTF.

Only a few counts were recorded for this clone. V and J are TRBV18 and TRBJ2-1; TRBD1 matches 9 bases. V lost 5 bases to trimming and J lost 6 bases; unmatched junction nucleotides: 5. Germline CDR1 KGHSH, CDR2 LQKENI. The CDR3 has 14 residues. This chain's CDR3 is CASSSGQGGNEQFF. The CDR3 bases are TGTGCCAGCTCATCGGGACAGGGCGGCAATGAGCAGTTCTTC.

The J gene is TRBJ2-1, the V gene TRBV14; possible D gene TRBD2, 6 bases. V was trimmed by 1 base and J by 6 bases, leaving 13 bases between them. This CDR3 contains 15 residues. The germline V gene encodes CDR1 SGHDN and CDR2 FVKESK. The DNA for the CDR3 is TGTGCCAGCAGCCAAGTGGTAGCGGCGAGCAATGAGCAGTTCTTC. Translation gives CASSQVVAASNEQFF.

The chain employs TRBV29-1 and TRBJ1-4; 8 bases fit TRBD1. The J segment lost 2 bases and the V segment lost 7 bases, leaving 12 bases of the junction unmatched. This CDR3 contains 16 residues. The germline V gene encodes CDR1 SQVTM and CDR2 ANQGSEA. The CDR3 protein is CSAQGDGLATNEKLFF. CDR3 in DNA: TGCAGCGCACAGGGGGATGGGTTGGCGACTAATGAAAAACTGTTTTTT. The whole variable domain, filled in from reference TRBV29-1 and TRBJ1-4, reads SAVISQKPSRDICQRGTSLTIQCQVDSQVTMMFWYRQQPGQSLTLIATANQGSEATYESGFVIDKFPISRPNLTFSTLTVSNMSPEDSSIYLCSAQGDGLATNEKLFFGSGTQLSVL.

The genes are TRBV28 and TRBJ1-2, with D hard to call. Trimming left V 5 bases short and J 8 bases short, with 15 bases between. Germline V gene sequence: CDR1 MDHEN, CDR2 SYDVKM. The CDR3 has 13 residues. The CDR3 DNA sequence: TGTGCCAGCAGTGGAGGGCCCTTTGAGGGCTACACCTTC. Its protein is CASSGGPFEGYTF.

The chain employs TRBV7-3 and TRBJ1-2; D is ambiguous. CDR3 size: 17 residues. V lost 0 bases and J 8 bases, leaving 22 bases between the germline ends. Germline values: CDR1 SGHTA, CDR2 FQGTGA. The CDR3 reads CASSLTGPSTETKGYTF. The CDR3 DNA is TGTGCCAGCAGCTTAACGGGCCCCTCGACGGAAACGAAGGGCTACACCTTC.

The genes are TRBV19 and TRBJ1-4; D is possibly TRBD1 (6 bases). CDR1 is LNHDA and CDR2 is SQIVND in the germline V gene (reference sequence). The CDR3 runs to 15 residues. With 5 bases removed from V and 10 bases from J, the gap between germline ends came to 20 bases. The chain's CDR3 is CASSVSGAPAVKLFF. The CDR3 nucleotides are TGTGCCAGTAGTGTATCAGGGGCCCCGGCGGTAAAACTGTTTTTT.

This chain joins TRBV18 and TRBJ2-7; a weak D match, TRBD2 (5 bases). Trimming pared 3 bases from V and 13 bases from J, leaving 22 bases between. The CDR3 length is 14 residues. Germline V gives CDR1 KGHSH, CDR2 LQKENI. CDR3 in amino acids: CASSPQPGVETPYF. DNA for the CDR3: TGTGCCAGCTCACCTCAGCCCGGGGTCGAAACGCCCTACTTC.

V and J are TRBV19 and TRBJ1-2; D is possibly TRBD1 (6 bases). The CDR3 is 13 residues long. The germline V gene has CDR1 LNHDA and CDR2 SQIVND (reference sequence). V was cut by 3 bases and J by 8 bases, with 13 bases left in between. The CDR3: CASSIQGLWGYTF. In nucleotides, the CDR3 is TGTGCCAGTAGTATCCAGGGGCTGTGGGGCTACACCTTC.

The V gene is TRBV5-1, the J gene TRBJ2-2; D is possibly TRBD2 (6 bases). The CDR3 is 18 amino acids. Germline V gene lookup returns CDR1 SGHRS and CDR2 YFSETQ. Trimming took off 4 bases at V and 0 bases at J, with 19 bases between the two ends. In DNA form, the CDR3 reads TGCGCCAGCAGCATTCTCCCAGCGGGTCGGTCGAACACCGGGGAGCTGTTTTTT. Protein product: CASSILPAGRSNTGELFF.

V is TRBV27 and J is TRBJ1-6; D is ambiguous. The length of the CDR3 is 15 residues. V was clipped by 2 bases and J by 0 bases, with 5 bases between them. The germline CDR1 and CDR2 sequences are MNHEY and SMNVEV (reference sequence). The CDR3 loop reads CASSLPVSYNSPLHF. The CDR3 coding sequence is TGTGCCAGCAGTTTACCGGTCTCCTATAATTCACCCCTCCACTTT.

The chain uses TRBV19 and TRBJ1-2; TRBD1 agrees at 9 bases. CDR1 is LNHDA, CDR2 SQIVND, per germline (reference sequence). This CDR3 is 14 amino acids long. Trimming at V came to 2 bases and at J to 6 bases, leaving 4 bases not matched to a gene. The CDR3 DNA is TGTGCCAGTAGTATACCCCGGACAGGGGATGGCTACACCTTC. Translation gives CASSIPRTGDGYTF. The whole variable domain, remainder taken from reference TRBV19 and TRBJ1-2, is DGGITQSPKYLFRKEGQNVTLSCEQNLNHDAMYWYRQDPGQGLRLIYYSQIVNDFQKGDIAEGYSVSREKKESFPLTVTSAQKNPTAFYLCASSIPRTGDGYTFGSGTRLTVV.

The V call is TRBV3-1 (or the pseudogene TRBV3-2), the J call TRBJ2-1; 8 nucleotides align to TRBD2. The ends lost 0 bases at V and 1 base at J; junction bases unmatched: 17. The CDR3 runs 21 residues. CDR1 and CDR2 (germline): LGHDT, YNNKEL (reference sequence). The CDR3 DNA sequence: TGTGCCAGCAGCCAAGATAAACGGACTTTACTAGCGGCAAAATCCTACAATGAGCAGTTCTTC. Protein sequence: CASSQDKRTLLAAKSYNEQFF.

The chain is built from TRBV6-2 or TRBV6-3 and TRBJ1-2, with TRBD1 matching 8 bases. The CDR3 is 14 residues long. The germline V gene has CDR1 MNHEY and CDR2 SVGEGT. V gave up 2 bases and J gave up 4 bases; unmatched junction bases: 3. The CDR3 sequence: CASSYVTGVYGYTF. CDR3 in DNA: TGTGCCAGCAGTTACGTGACAGGGGTCTATGGCTACACCTTC.

The genes are TRBV28 and TRBJ1-3; D uncertain. CDR3 length: 15 amino acids. In germline, CDR1 is MDHEN, CDR2 SYDVKM. The V end was cut by 5 bases, the J end by 0 bases, with 11 bases between. CDR3 in DNA: TGTGCCAGCAGTCCCCCTCCGGGCTCTGGAAACACCATATATTTT. Its translation: CASSPPPGSGNTIYF.

V usage is TRBV6-6 and J usage is TRBJ2-7, with D possibly TRBD2 on 6 matching bases. Germline assignment: CDR1 MNHNY and CDR2 SVGAGI (reference sequence). CDR3 length equals 16 residues. V shed 6 bases and J shed 2 bases, with 20 bases lying between them. The CDR3 protein is CASSLTGRGPPYEQYF. Here the CDR3 DNA reads TGTGCCAGCAGCCTGACGGGGCGGGGCCCCCCCTACGAGCAGTACTTC.